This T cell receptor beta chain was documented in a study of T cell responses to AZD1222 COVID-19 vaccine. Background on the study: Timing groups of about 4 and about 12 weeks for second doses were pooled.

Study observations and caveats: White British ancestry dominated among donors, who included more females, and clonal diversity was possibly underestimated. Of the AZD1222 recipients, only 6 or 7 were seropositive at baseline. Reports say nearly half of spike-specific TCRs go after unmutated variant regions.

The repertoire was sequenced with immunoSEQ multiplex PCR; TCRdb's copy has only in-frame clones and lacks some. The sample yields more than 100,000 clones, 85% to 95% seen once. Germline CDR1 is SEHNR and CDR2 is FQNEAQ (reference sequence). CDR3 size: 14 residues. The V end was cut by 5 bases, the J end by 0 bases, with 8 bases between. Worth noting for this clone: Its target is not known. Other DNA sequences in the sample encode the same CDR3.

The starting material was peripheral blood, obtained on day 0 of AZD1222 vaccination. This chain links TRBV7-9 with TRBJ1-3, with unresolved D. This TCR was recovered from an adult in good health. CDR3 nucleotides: TGTGCCAGCAGCCCGCGAAGCTCTGGAAACACCATATATTTT. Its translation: CASSPRSSGNTIYF.